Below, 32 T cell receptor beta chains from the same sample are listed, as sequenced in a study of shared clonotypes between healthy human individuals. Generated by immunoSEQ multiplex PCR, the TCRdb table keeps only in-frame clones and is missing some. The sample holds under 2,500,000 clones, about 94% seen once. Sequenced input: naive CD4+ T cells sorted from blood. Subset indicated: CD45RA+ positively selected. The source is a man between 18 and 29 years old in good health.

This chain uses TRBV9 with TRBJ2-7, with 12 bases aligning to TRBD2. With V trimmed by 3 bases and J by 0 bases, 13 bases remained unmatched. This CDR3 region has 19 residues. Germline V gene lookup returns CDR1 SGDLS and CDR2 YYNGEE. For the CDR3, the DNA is TGTGCCAGCAGCGCTACCCCGGGACTAGCGGGCCAAGGCTCCTACGAGCAGTACTTC. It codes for CASSATPGLAGQGSYEQYF.

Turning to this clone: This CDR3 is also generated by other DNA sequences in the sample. The CDR3 bases are TGTGCCAGCAGTGAGGCCAGGTTTAACACTGAAGCTTTCTTT. Translated: CASSEARFNTEAFF. J is TRBJ1-1 and V is TRBV2; D uncertain. The CDR3 contains 14 residues. V was trimmed by 3 bases and J by 2 bases, leaving 10 bases between them. The V gene's germline CDR1 is SNHLY and CDR2 FYNNEI.

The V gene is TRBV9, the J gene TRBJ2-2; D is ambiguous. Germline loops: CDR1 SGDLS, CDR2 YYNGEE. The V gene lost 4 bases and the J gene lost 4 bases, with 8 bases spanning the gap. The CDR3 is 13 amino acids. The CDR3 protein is CASSLLSTGELFF. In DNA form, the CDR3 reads TGTGCCAGCAGCCTACTAAGCACCGGGGAGCTGTTTTTT.

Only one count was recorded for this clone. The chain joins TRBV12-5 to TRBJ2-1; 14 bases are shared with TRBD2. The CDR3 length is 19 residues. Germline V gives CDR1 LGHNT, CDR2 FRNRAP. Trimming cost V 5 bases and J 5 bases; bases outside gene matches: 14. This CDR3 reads CASGLPTGTSGSEDNEQFF. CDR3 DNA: TGTGCTAGTGGTCTCCCCACCGGGACTAGCGGGAGTGAAGACAATGAGCAGTTCTTC.

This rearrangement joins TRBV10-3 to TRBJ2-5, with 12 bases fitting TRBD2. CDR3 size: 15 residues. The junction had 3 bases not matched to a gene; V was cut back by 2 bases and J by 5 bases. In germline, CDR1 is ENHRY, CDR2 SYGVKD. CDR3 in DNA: TGTGCCATCAGTGAGGGACTAGCGGGGCAGGAGACCCAGTACTTC. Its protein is CAISEGLAGQETQYF.

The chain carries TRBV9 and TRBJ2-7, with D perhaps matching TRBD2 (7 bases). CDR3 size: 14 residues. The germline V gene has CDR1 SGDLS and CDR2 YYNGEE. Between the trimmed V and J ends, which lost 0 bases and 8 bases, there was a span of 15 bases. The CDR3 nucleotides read TGTGCCAGCAGCGTAGTAAGGGGGGGTTTTAAGCAGTACTTC. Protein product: CASSVVRGGFKQYF. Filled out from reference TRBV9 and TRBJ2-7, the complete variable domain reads DSGVTQTPKHLITATGQRVTLRCSPRSGDLSVYWYQQSLDQGLQFLIQYYNGEERAKGNILERFSAQQFPDLHSELNLSSLELGDSALYFCASSVVRGGFKQYFGPGTRLTVT.

CDR3 sequence: CASSSNYEQYF. The CDR3 DNA sequence: TGTGCCAGCAGTTCGAACTACGAGCAGTACTTC. The chain links TRBV6-5 to TRBJ2-7; D uncertain. The CDR3 is 11 amino acids. CDR1 is MNHEY and CDR2 is SVGAGI in the germline V gene. Trimming removed 4 bases at V and 3 bases at J, with 4 bases between.

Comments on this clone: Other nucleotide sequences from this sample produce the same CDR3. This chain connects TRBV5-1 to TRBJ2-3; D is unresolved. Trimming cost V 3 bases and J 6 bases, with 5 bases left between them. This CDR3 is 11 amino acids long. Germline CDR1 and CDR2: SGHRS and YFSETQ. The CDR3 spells CASSSRDTQYF. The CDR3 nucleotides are TGCGCCAGCAGCTCTAGGGATACGCAGTATTTT. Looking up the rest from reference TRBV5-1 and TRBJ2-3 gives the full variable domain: KAGVTQTPRYLIKTRGQQVTLSCSPISGHRSVSWYQQTPGQGLQFLFEYFSETQRNKGNFPGRFSGRQFSNSRSEMNVSTLELGDSALYLCASSSRDTQYFGPGTRLTVL.

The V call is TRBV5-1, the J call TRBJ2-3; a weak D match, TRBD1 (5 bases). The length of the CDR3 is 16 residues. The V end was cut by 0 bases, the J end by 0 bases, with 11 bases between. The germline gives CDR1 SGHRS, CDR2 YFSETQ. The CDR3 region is CASSLGGSKSTDTQYF. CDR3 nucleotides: TGCGCCAGCAGCTTGGGGGGCTCGAAAAGCACAGATACGCAGTATTTT.

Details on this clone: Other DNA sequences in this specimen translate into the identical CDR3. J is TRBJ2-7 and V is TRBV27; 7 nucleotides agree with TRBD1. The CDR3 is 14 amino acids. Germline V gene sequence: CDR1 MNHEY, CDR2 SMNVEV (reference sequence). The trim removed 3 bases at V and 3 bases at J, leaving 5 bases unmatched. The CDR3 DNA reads TGTGCCAGCAGTTTGTCGACAGGGAACTACGAGCAGTACTTC. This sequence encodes CASSLSTGNYEQYF.

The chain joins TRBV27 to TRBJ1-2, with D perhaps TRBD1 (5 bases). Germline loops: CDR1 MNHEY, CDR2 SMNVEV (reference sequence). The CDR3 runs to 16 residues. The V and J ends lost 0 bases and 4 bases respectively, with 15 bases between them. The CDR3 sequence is CASSLSTAGGLYGYTF. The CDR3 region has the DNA TGTGCCAGCAGTTTATCGACGGCCGGGGGACTCTATGGCTACACCTTC.

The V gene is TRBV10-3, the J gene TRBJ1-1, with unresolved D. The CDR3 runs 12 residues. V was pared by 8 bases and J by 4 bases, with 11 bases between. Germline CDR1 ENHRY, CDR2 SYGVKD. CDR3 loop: CAIGSSSTEAFF. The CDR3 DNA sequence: TGTGCCATCGGGTCGAGCAGCACTGAAGCTTTCTTT.

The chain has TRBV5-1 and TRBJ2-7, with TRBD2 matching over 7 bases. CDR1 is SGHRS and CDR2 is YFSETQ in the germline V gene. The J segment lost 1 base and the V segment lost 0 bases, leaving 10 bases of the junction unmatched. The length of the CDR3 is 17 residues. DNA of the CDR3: TGCGCCAGCAGCTTGGAAGGCCGAGGGAGGGCTTCCTACGAGCAGTACTTC. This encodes CASSLEGRGRASYEQYF.

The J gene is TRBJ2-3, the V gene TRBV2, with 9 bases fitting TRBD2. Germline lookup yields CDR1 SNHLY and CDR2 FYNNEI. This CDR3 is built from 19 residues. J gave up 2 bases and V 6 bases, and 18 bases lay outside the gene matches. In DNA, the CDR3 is TGTGCCAGCAGCACCCCGGGGCTAGCGGGATATGGGGCCACAGATACGCAGTATTTT. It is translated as CASSTPGLAGYGATDTQYF.

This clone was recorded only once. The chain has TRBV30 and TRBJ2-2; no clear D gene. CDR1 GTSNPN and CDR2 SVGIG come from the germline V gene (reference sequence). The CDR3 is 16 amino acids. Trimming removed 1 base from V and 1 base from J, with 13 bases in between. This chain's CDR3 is CAWSAPLRGNTGELFF. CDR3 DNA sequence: TGTGCCTGGAGTGCCCCCCTCAGAGGGAACACCGGGGAGCTGTTTTTT.

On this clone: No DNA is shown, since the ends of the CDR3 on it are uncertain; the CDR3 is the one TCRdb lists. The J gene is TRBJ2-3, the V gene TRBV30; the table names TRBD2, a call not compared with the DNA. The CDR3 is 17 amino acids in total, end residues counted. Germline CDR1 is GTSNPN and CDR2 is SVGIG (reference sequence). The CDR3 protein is CAWSVPVWRINTDTQYF.

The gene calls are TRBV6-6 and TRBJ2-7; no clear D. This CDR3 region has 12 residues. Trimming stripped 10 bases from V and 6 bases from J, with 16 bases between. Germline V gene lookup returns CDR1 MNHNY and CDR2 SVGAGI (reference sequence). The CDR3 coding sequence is TGTGCCACCTCCCCCCCGGAGTCCGAGCAGTACTTC. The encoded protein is CATSPPESEQYF.

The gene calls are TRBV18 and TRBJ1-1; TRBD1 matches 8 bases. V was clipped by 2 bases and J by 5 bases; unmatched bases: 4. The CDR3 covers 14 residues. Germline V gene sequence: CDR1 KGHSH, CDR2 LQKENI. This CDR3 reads CASSPRQGATEAFF. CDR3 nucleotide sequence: TGTGCCAGCTCACCAAGGCAGGGGGCTACTGAAGCTTTCTTT.

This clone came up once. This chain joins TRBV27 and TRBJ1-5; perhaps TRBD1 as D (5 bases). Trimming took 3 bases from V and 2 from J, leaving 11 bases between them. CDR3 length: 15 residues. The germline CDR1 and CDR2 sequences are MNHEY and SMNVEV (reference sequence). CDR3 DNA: TGTGCCAGCAGTTTTGGAGGGGCGGGCAATCAGCCCCAGCATTTT. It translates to CASSFGGAGNQPQHF.

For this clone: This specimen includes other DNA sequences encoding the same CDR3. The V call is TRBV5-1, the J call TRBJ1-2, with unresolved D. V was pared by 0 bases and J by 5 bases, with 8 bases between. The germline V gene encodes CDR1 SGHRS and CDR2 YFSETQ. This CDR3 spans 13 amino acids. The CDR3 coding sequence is TGCGCCAGCAGCTTGGGACCCTCGTATGGCTACACCTTC. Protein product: CASSLGPSYGYTF.

The CDR3 loop reads CASSQERYRGGEQYF. The CDR3 nucleotides are TGTGCCAGCAGCCAAGAACGTTACAGGGGGGGCGAGCAGTACTTC. The chain is built from TRBV14 and TRBJ2-7; D might be TRBD1 (8 bases). V shed 0 bases and J shed 6 bases, with 15 bases lying between them. The CDR3 contains 15 residues. Germline lookup yields CDR1 SGHDN and CDR2 FVKESK.

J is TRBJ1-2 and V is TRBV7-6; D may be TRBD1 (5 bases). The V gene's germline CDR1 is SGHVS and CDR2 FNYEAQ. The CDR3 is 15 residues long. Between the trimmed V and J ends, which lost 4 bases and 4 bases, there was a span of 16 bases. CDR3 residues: CASSSSGGTGYGYTF. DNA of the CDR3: TGTGCCAGCAGCTCGAGCGGGGGAACCGGCTATGGCTACACCTTC.

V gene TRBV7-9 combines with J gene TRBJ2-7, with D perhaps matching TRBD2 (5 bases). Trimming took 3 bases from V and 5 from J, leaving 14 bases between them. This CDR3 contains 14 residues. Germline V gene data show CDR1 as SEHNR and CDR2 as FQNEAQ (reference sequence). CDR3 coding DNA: TGTGCCAGCAGCTTTCCGAGCGGCCCTAACGAGCAGTACTTC. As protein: CASSFPSGPNEQYF.

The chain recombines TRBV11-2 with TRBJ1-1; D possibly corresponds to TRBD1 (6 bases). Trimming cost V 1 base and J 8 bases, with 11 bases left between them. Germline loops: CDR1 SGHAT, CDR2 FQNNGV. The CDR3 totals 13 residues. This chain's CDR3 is CASSLAGGREAFF. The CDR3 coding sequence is TGTGCCAGCAGCTTAGCCGGGGGGCGCGAAGCTTTCTTT.

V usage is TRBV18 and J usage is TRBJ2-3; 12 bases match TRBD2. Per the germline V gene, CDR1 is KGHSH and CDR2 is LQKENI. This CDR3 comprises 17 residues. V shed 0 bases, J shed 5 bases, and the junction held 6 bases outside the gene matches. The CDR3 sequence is CASSPPSSGGALDTQYF. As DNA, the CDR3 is TGTGCCAGCTCACCACCGTCTAGCGGGGGGGCCCTAGATACGCAGTATTTT.

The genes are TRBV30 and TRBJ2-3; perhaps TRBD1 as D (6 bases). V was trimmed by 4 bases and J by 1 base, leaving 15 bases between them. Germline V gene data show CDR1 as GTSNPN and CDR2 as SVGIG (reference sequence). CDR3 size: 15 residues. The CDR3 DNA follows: TGTGCCTGGAAATCACAGGGTTTTGGCACAGATACGCAGTATTTT. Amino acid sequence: CAWKSQGFGTDTQYF.

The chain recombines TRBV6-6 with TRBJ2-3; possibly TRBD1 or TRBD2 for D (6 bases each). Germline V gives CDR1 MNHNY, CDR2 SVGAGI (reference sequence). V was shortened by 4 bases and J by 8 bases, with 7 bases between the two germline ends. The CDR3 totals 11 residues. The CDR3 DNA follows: TGTGCCAGCAGTTGGGGGGCTACGCAGTATTTT. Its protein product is CASSWGATQYF.

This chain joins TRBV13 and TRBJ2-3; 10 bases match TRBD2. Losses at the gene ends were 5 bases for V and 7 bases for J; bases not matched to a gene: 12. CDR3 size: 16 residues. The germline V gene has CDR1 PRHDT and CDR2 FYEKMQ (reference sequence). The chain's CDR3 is CASSTTTSGPQHTQYF. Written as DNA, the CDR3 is TGTGCCAGCAGCACTACGACTAGCGGGCCCCAACATACGCAGTATTTT.

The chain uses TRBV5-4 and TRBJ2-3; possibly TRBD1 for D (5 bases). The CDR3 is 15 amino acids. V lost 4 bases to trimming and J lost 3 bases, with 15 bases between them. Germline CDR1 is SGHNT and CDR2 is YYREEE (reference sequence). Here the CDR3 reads CASSVIGVGTDTQYF. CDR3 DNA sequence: TGTGCCAGCAGCGTCATAGGGGTTGGTACAGATACGCAGTATTTT.

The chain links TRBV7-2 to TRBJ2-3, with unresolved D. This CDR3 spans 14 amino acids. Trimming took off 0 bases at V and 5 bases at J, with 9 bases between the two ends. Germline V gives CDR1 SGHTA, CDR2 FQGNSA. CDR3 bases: TGTGCCAGCAGCTTAGCTGGAGTGGTAGATACGCAGTATTTT. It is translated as CASSLAGVVDTQYF. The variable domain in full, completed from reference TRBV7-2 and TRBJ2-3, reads GAGVSQSPSNKVTEKGKDVELRCDPISGHTALYWYRQSLGQGLEFLIYFQGNSAPDKSGLPSDRFSAERTGGSVSTLTIQRTQQEDSAVYLCASSLAGVVDTQYFGPGTRLTVL.

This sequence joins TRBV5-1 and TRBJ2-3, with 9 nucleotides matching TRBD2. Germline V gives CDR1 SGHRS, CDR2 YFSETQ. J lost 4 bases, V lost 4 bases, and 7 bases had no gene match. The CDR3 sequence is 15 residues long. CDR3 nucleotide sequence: TGCGCCAGCAGCAGCGCACTAGCGGGCGCAGATACGCAGTATTTT. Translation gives CASSSALAGADTQYF.

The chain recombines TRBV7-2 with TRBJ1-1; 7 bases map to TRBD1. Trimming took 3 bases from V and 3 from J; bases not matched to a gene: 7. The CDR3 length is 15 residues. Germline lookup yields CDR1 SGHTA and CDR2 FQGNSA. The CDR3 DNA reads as TGTGCCAGCAGCTTTTCAGGGGGTGGGTACACTGAAGCTTTCTTT. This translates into CASSFSGGGYTEAFF.